Listed here are 4 T cell receptor beta chains from one sample, sequenced in a study of cytomegalovirus exposure and HLA in healthy donors. Use of 60 Vbeta and 13 Jbeta primers characterized the PCR. The repertoire was sequenced with immunoSEQ multiplex PCR; TCRdb's copy has only in-frame clones and lacks some. The table lists about 160,000 clones, 60% to 70% of them singletons. The specimen sequenced was PBMCs. The receptors shown here come from a woman aged 55 to 70 in good health and CMV-seropositive.

The V gene is TRBV7-8, the J gene TRBJ2-5, with TRBD1 as a possible D gene (6 bases). The length of the CDR3 is 16 residues. In germline, CDR1 is SGHVS, CDR2 FQNEAQ. V lost 6 bases and J lost 1, with 18 bases in between. The CDR3 here is CASSYTGQTTQETQYF. The CDR3 region has the DNA TGTGCCAGCAGTTACACGGGACAAACCACCCAAGAGACCCAGTACTTC. The complete variable domain, with remaining parts taken from reference TRBV7-8 and TRBJ2-5, reads GAGVSQSPRYKVAKRGQDVALRCDPISGHVSLFWYQQALGQGPEFLTYFQNEAQLDKSGLPSDRFFAERPEGSVSTLKIQRTQQEDSAVYLCASSYTGQTTQETQYFGPGTRLLVL.

J is TRBJ1-2 and V is TRBV21-1. TRBV21-1 corresponds to a pseudogene. The CDR3 spans 9 residues. The CDR3 sequence: CASRSGYTF. For the CDR3, the DNA is TGTGCCAGCAGGAGTGGCTACACCTTC.

The chain recombines TRBV14 with TRBJ2-7; weak D call: TRBD1 (6 bases). Looked up from germline, CDR1 is SGHDN and CDR2 is FVKESK. Trimming shortened V by 4 bases and J by 4 bases, and 8 bases separated the two germline ends. CDR3 length: 12 residues. CDR3 region: CASSPQGYEQYF. DNA of the CDR3: TGTGCCAGCAGCCCCCAGGGGTACGAGCAGTACTTC.

The chain links TRBV5-5 to TRBJ1-1; D uncertain. Germline V lookup: CDR1 SGHKS, CDR2 YYEKEE (reference sequence). CDR3 length: 13 residues. Deletions cut 6 bases from V and 4 bases from J, with 13 bases between. The CDR3 is CASNMVSITEAFF. The CDR3 region has the DNA TGTGCCAGCAATATGGTGAGTATCACTGAAGCTTTCTTT.